These 13 T cell receptor beta chains share one sample of origin, sequenced in a study of blood T cell repertoires in COVID-19. Sequencing used immunoSEQ multiplex PCR; TCRdb keeps in-frame clones, though not all of them. The sample holds 200,000 to 250,000 clones, 86% seen once. The specimen was peripheral blood. The receptors stem from a man aged 50 or older with COVID-19, enrolled during active disease.

This clone was seen only once. The chain links TRBV6-5 to TRBJ2-7; 7 nucleotides line up with TRBD1. CDR3 length: 13 residues. V shed 6 bases, J shed 6 bases, and the junction held 8 bases outside the gene matches. Germline CDR1 and CDR2: MNHEY and SVGAGI. CDR3 amino acids: CASRPLTGVEQYF. CDR3 sequence (DNA): TGTGCCAGCAGGCCCCTCACAGGGGTCGAGCAGTACTTC.

The V and J genes are TRBV5-4 and TRBJ1-2; D remains unclear. Germline-derived CDR1 and CDR2 are SGHNT and YYREEE (reference sequence). With 1 base removed from V and 1 base from J, the gap between germline ends came to 5 bases. The CDR3 covers 13 residues. CDR3 sequence reads: CASSLYNNYGYTF. The CDR3 coding sequence is TGTGCCAGCAGCTTGTACAATAACTATGGCTACACCTTC.

CDR3 sequence reads: CASSAGVDNEQFF. CDR3 DNA sequence: TGTGCCAGCAGCGCGGGTGTAGACAATGAGCAGTTCTTC. V and J are TRBV2 and TRBJ2-1; weak D call: TRBD2 (5 bases). Trimming removed 6 bases at V and 5 bases at J, with 11 bases between. The CDR3 has 13 residues. Germline V gene lookup returns CDR1 SNHLY and CDR2 FYNNEI.

The CDR3 sequence is CASSPGGRGVYNEQFF. CDR3 DNA sequence: TGTGCCAGCAGCCCGGGTGGGCGGGGGGTCTACAATGAGCAGTTCTTC. V is TRBV7-2 and J is TRBJ2-1, with 8 positions matching TRBD2. CDR1 and CDR2 from the germline V gene are SGHTA and FQGNSA. V was pared by 5 bases and J by 3 bases, with 9 bases of the junction left unmatched. The CDR3 is 16 residues long. The full variable domain, with the rest looked up from reference TRBV7-2 and TRBJ2-1, is GAGVSQSPSNKVTEKGKDVELRCDPISGHTALYWYRQSLGQGLEFLIYFQGNSAPDKSGLPSDRFSAERTGGSVSTLTIQRTQQEDSAVYLCASSPGGRGVYNEQFFGPGTRLTVL.

This clone was observed once. This chain uses TRBV2 with TRBJ1-6; no clear D gene. The germline V and J ends were trimmed by 6 bases and 10 bases, with 16 bases remaining between them. Germline V gives CDR1 SNHLY, CDR2 FYNNEI. The CDR3 covers 14 residues. CDR3 loop: CASRPRGEGSPLHF. The CDR3 bases are TGTGCCAGCAGACCACGTGGGGAGGGATCACCCCTCCACTTT.

The rearrangement links TRBV4-2 to TRBJ2-7, with D maybe TRBD1 (6 bases). The CDR3 covers 16 residues. Per germline, CDR1 LGHNA and CDR2 YNFKEQ. The V and J ends lost 4 bases and 2 bases respectively, with 18 bases between them. CDR3 sequence reads: CASSPHGGGQPYEQYF. The DNA for the CDR3 is TGTGCCAGCAGCCCCCATGGGGGTGGACAGCCCTACGAGCAGTACTTC.

The chain is built from TRBV5-4 and TRBJ1-6; 11 nucleotides align to TRBD1. The J segment lost 4 bases and the V segment lost 4 bases, leaving 7 bases of the junction unmatched. The CDR3 is 17 amino acids. Germline CDR1 is SGHNT and CDR2 is YYREEE (reference sequence). The CDR3 loop is CASSPRDRGRYNSPLHF. CDR3 sequence (DNA): TGTGCCAGCAGCCCTCGGGACAGGGGGAGATATAATTCACCCCTCCACTTT. The whole variable domain, filled in from reference TRBV5-4 and TRBJ1-6, reads ETGVTQSPTHLIKTRGQQVTLRCSSQSGHNTVSWYQQALGQGPQFIFQYYREEENGRGNFPPRFSGLQFPNYSSELNVNALELDDSALYLCASSPRDRGRYNSPLHFGNGTRLTVT.

This clone came up once. V is TRBV7-9 and J is TRBJ2-1, with TRBD2 matching over 8 bases. CDR1 SEHNR and CDR2 FQNEAQ come from the germline V gene (reference sequence). V trimming: 2 bases; J trimming: 15 bases; junction bases outside the gene matches: 15. This CDR3 has 15 amino acids. CDR3 loop: CASSLPLPLAELGFF. The CDR3 DNA is TGTGCCAGCAGCTTACCCCTGCCACTAGCGGAGCTTGGGTTCTTC.

The rearrangement joins TRBV6-1 to TRBJ1-4, with a possible D match to TRBD1 (5 bases). The CDR3 spans 14 residues. V was pared by 2 bases and J by 8 bases, with 12 bases between. The germline V gene encodes CDR1 MNHNS and CDR2 SASEGT. As DNA, the CDR3 is TGTGCCAGCAGTGAACTGGGGGGGGTGGAAAAACTGTTTTTT. Protein sequence: CASSELGGVEKLFF.

This chain joins TRBV10-1 and TRBJ2-3, with a possible D match to TRBD2 (6 bases). Trimming stripped 1 base from V and 2 bases from J, with 16 bases between. The CDR3 runs 17 residues. Germline CDR1 is WNHNN and CDR2 is SYGVQD (reference sequence). The CDR3 DNA follows: TGCGCCAGCAGTGAGTTCGGAGGGCTTTCCTCCACAGATACGCAGTATTTT. Translating it yields CASSEFGGLSSTDTQYF.

This chain connects TRBV7-9 to TRBJ2-1; 8 bases agree with TRBD1. Germline assignment: CDR1 SEHNR and CDR2 FQNEAQ (reference sequence). The CDR3 has 15 amino acids. V was clipped by 4 bases and J by 4 bases; unmatched bases: 6. CDR3 coding DNA: TGTGCCAGCAGCTCTATCGGGGACAGGTACAATGAGCAGTTCTTC. Amino acids: CASSSIGDRYNEQFF.

The chain carries TRBV29-1 and TRBJ1-1, with unresolved D. V lost 3 bases and J 6 bases, leaving 14 bases between the germline ends. The CDR3 spans 13 residues. The germline CDR1 and CDR2 sequences are SQVTM and ANQGSEA. The CDR3 bases are TGCAGCGTTGACCACGGGTTCTCCGCTGAAGCTTTCTTT. Amino acids: CSVDHGFSAEAFF.

V and J are TRBV3-1 (or the pseudogene TRBV3-2) and TRBJ2-2, with 9 bases fitting TRBD2. V was pared by 3 bases and J by 4 bases, with 3 bases of the junction left unmatched. The length of the CDR3 is 15 residues. CDR1 is LGHDT, CDR2 YNNKEL, per germline (reference sequence). CDR3 protein: CASSHSGSFTGELFF. CDR3 coding DNA: TGTGCCAGCAGCCATAGCGGGAGTTTCACCGGGGAGCTGTTTTTT.